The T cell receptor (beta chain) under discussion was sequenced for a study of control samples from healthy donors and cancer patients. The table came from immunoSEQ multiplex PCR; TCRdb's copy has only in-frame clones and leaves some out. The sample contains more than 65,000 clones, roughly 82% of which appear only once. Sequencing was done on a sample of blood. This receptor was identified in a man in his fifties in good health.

CDR3: CASSFADRDNEQFF. As DNA, the CDR3 is TGTGCCAGCAGTTTTGCCGACAGGGACAATGAGCAGTTCTTC. The chain has TRBV28 and TRBJ2-1, with 7 bases matching TRBD1. Germline-derived CDR1 and CDR2 are MDHEN and SYDVKM. The CDR3 length is 14 residues. The V segment lost 3 bases and the J segment 5 bases; nucleotides outside the gene matches: 4.